The T cell receptor (beta chain) described here comes from a study of cytomegalovirus exposure and HLA in healthy donors. Turning to the study itself: Most genotyped donors, around 78% of about 400, had Caucasian-associated genetic ancestry.

To note about this clone: Its cognate antigen is unknown.

The PCR was carried out with 60 Vbeta primers and 13 Jbeta primers. Clones were sequenced by immunoSEQ multiplex PCR, and TCRdb holds only the in-frame ones, with some missing. Altogether some 270,000 clones are present, over 90% being singletons, with the ten largest covering approximately 1.5%. Germline CDR1 reads GTSNPN; CDR2 reads SVGIG (reference sequence). This CDR3 is 13 amino acids long. V lost 5 bases, J lost 6 bases, and 7 bases stayed unmatched. The study's findings and limits: The HLA-A and HLA-B alleles of most subjects were reportedly predicted accurately from TCR beta sequences.

Sequencing used PBMCs. The rearrangement uses TRBV30 and TRBJ2-1; 7 bases match TRBD1. The clonotype was recovered from a girl aged 2-10 years in good health and CMV-seronegative. The CDR3: CAWSGQVTNEQFF. The CDR3 DNA is TGTGCCTGGTCTGGACAGGTCACCAATGAGCAGTTCTTC.